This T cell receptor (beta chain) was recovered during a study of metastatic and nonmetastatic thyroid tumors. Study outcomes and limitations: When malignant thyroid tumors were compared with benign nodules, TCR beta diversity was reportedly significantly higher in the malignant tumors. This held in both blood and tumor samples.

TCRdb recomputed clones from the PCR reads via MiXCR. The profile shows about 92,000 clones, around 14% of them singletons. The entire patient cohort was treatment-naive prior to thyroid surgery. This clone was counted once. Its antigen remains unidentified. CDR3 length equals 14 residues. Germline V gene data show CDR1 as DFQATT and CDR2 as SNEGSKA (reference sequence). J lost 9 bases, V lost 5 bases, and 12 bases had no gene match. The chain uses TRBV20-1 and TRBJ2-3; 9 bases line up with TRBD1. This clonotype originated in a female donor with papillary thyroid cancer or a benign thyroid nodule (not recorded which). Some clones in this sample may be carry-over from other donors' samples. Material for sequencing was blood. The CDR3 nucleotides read TGCAGTGCTGACCGGGACAGGGACCCATACACGCAGTATTTT. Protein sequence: CSADRDRDPYTQYF.